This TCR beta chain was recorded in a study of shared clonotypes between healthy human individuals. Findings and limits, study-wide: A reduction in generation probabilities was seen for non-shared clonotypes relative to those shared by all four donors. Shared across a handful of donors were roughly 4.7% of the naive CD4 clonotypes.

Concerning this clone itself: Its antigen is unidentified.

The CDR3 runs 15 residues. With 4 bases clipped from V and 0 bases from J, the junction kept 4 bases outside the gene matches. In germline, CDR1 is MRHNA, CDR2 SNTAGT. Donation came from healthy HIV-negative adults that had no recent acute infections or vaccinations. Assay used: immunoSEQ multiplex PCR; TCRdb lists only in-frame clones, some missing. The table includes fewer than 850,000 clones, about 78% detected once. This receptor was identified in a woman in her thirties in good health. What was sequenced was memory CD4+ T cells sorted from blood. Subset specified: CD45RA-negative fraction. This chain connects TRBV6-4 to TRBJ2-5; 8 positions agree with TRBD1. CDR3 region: CASSVTGEYQETQYF. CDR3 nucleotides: TGTGCCAGCAGTGTGACAGGGGAGTACCAAGAGACCCAGTACTTC.